Detailed here is one T cell receptor (beta chain). The antigen remains unidentified. Naivety among CD8 cells was defined by CD45RO negativity and positive CCR7 selection, thereby excluding terminally differentiated effector memory CD45RA+ cells. These data come from a study of shared clonotypes between healthy human individuals. Template for every sorted-subset replicate PCR totaled roughly 200 ng DNA, approximately 30,000 T cell genomes. Measured with immunoSEQ multiplex PCR; TCRdb has only the in-frame clones, and not every one. Here the sample spans about 2 million clones, less than 95% being singletons. General study results and limits: Generally, naive subsets came out with larger estimated richness than memory subsets. Rarefaction gave evidence that sorted-subset sequencing remained incomplete despite large depth. All-four-donor shared clonotypes had higher generation probabilities than non-shared clonotypes did.

The trim removed 2 bases at V and 1 base at J, leaving 5 bases unmatched. The germline V gene encodes CDR1 SNHLY and CDR2 FYNNEI. This CDR3 is built from 16 residues. The rearrangement uses TRBV2 and TRBJ2-3; 8 positions match TRBD2. This sequence originates from a man between 18 and 35 years old in good health. The sequenced sample consisted of naive CD8+ T cells sorted from blood. The CDR3: CASSESLLAGTDTQYF. The CDR3 bases are TGTGCCAGCAGTGAATCCCTACTAGCGGGCACAGATACGCAGTATTTT.